This TCR beta chain emerged from a study of tumor-infiltrating lymphocytes in primary liver carcinoma. Study as a whole: Patients' primary liver carcinoma was surgically resected. Findings and limits, study-wide: Tumor region pairs outstripped tumor-adjacent and tumor-blood pairs in overlap. Blood fell significantly below tumors in its top-250-clone fraction (p = 0.039).

The germline CDR1 and CDR2 sequences are LGHNA and YSLEER. This CDR3 is built from 17 residues. Unsorted whole blood served as the source of blood RNA, and germline DNA was extracted as well. Every patient had chronic HBV infection and was treatment-naive. Note on this clonotype: Antigen: not known. One end of the junction is discordant with germline, which a read error may explain.

Production of TCR beta cDNA used 400 to 600 ng total RNA together with a constant-region primer. What produced the TCR beta libraries was three nested multiplex PCR rounds using slightly modified ARM-PCR. Researchers ran the first two PCR rounds for 10 cycles each with TRBV1-TRBV30 forward primers and a C-beta reverse primer. TCRdb reprocessed the multiplex PCR reads via MiXCR and lists one record per CDR3 protein. Among around 330,000 distinct CDR3 sequences, about 60% were seen once, and the ten largest hold roughly 9%. The sequencing input was peripheral blood. The chain joins TRBV4-3 to TRBJ2-1; D gene ambiguous. The clonotype originates from a man aged 35-49 years with primary liver carcinoma and hepatitis B virus infection. The chain's CDR3 is CASSQGLGDITYNERFF. The CDR3 DNA sequence: TGCGCCAGCAGCCAAGGGCTCGGTGACATTACCTACAATGAGCGGTTCTTC.